The T cell receptor (beta chain) described here comes from a study of T cell repertoires in cytomegalovirus infection. Study details: A matching HLA type, together with CMV infection, was signaled by public TCR beta signatures.

TCRdb reprocessed the reads via MiXCR and lists one record per CDR3 protein. Among 300,000 or so distinct CDR3 sequences listed, roughly 24% were seen once. CDR1 and CDR2 from the germline V gene are MNHNS and SASEGT. CDR3 size: 16 residues. Trimming at V came to 7 bases and at J to 4 bases, leaving 10 bases not matched to a gene. This clonotype showed up just once. Its antigen is unidentified. General observations from the study: CMV carriers having the relevant HLA were flagged by cumulative public TCR beta family frequency. CMV-specific HLA-C-restricted TCR beta clonotypes dominated the ex vivo response.

The chain employs TRBV6-1 and TRBJ2-1; TRBD2 matches at 10 bases. The sequenced sample consisted of PBMCs. The TCR sequence derives from a human donor in good health (CMV status not recorded). Some clones in this sample may be carry-over from other donors' samples. Here the CDR3 DNA reads TGTGCCAGCATCCCCTCCCTAGCGGGGGAATACAATGAGCAGTTCTTC. Translated, it gives CASIPSLAGEYNEQFF.